This T cell receptor beta chain was recovered during a study of control samples from healthy donors and cancer patients. Profiled with immunoSEQ multiplex PCR; TCRdb holds only in-frame clones, not every one. The top ten clones hold roughly 7% of a sample with 65,000 to 95,000 clones, around 91% of them seen once. The CDR3 length is 16 residues. The specimen sequenced was blood. The sequence derives from a man aged 50 or older in good health. The chain carries TRBV21-1 and TRBJ2-3; the DNA was not compared with TRBD2, the D call given in the table. TRBV21-1 is an annotated pseudogene. CDR3 in DNA: TGTGCCAGCAGCTCCCGTAAGCGGGGGGGCGCAGATACGCAGTATTTT. Protein: CASSSRKRGGADTQYF.